The 28 T cell receptor beta chains presented below share a single source sample, sequenced in a study of T cell responses to AZD1222 COVID-19 vaccine. Measured with immunoSEQ multiplex PCR; TCRdb has only the in-frame clones, and not every one. The table lists 100,000 to 150,000 clones, about nine tenths of them singletons. The sample in question was peripheral blood, obtained on day 0 of AZD1222 vaccination. The receptors come from an adult in good health.

The gene calls are TRBV4-2 and TRBJ2-1; D is undetermined. The CDR3 length is 15 residues. The V gene lost 0 bases and the J gene lost 2 bases, with 8 bases spanning the gap. In germline, CDR1 is LGHNA, CDR2 YNFKEQ. This CDR3 is CASSQDRTTYNEQFF. The CDR3 DNA follows: TGTGCCAGCAGCCAAGACAGGACCACCTACAATGAGCAGTTCTTC.

This clone was seen a few times. This rearrangement joins TRBV2 to TRBJ1-1, with 7 bases matching TRBD1. Trimming cost V 5 bases and J 2 bases; bases outside gene matches: 8. CDR1 is SNHLY, CDR2 FYNNEI, per germline. This CDR3 is built from 15 residues. DNA for the CDR3: TGTGCCAGCAGTAACTCCGGGACAGAAAACACTGAAGCTTTCTTT. Its protein product is CASSNSGTENTEAFF.

This chain connects TRBV2 to TRBJ2-3, with 14 nucleotides matching TRBD2. The CDR3 has 14 residues. V lost 10 bases, J lost 4 bases, and 4 bases stayed unmatched. The germline gives CDR1 SNHLY, CDR2 FYNNEI. CDR3 loop: CAIGTSGGADTQYF. Written as DNA, the CDR3 is TGTGCCATTGGGACTAGCGGGGGCGCAGATACGCAGTATTTT.

The chain employs TRBV10-3 and TRBJ2-5, with 8 bases that match TRBD1. The CDR3 contains 15 residues. The V segment lost 3 bases and the J segment 7 bases; nucleotides outside the gene matches: 10. The germline V gene encodes CDR1 ENHRY and CDR2 SYGVKD. CDR3 bases: TGTGCCATCAGTGAACAGGACAGGGCCCCCGGGACCCAGTACTTC. Translation: CAISEQDRAPGTQYF.

A single count supports this clone. The chain recombines TRBV28 with TRBJ2-3, with D perhaps being TRBD1 or TRBD2 (5 bases each). This CDR3 contains 13 residues. Germline V gene sequence: CDR1 MDHEN, CDR2 SYDVKM. V lost 3 bases and J lost 4, with 8 bases in between. The CDR3, as DNA: TGTGCCAGCAGTTTCCAGGGAGCAGATACGCAGTATTTT. Translated: CASSFQGADTQYF.

The chain recombines TRBV4-1 with TRBJ2-5, with D maybe TRBD2 (6 bases). The CDR3 is 15 residues long. With 2 bases removed from V and 0 bases from J, the gap between germline ends came to 10 bases. The germline CDR1 and CDR2 sequences are MGHRA and YSYEKL. For the CDR3, the DNA is TGCGCCAGCAGCCAAACCGGGACTTACCAAGAGACCCAGTACTTC. Translation gives CASSQTGTYQETQYF.

The chain joins TRBV15 to TRBJ1-5, with D possibly being TRBD1 (6 bases). Germline CDR1 LNHNV, CDR2 YYDKDF (reference sequence). The length of the CDR3 is 16 residues. V was trimmed by 0 bases and J by 7 bases, leaving 16 bases between them. The CDR3 spells CATSRDFGRGGQPQHF. The CDR3, as DNA: TGTGCCACCAGCAGAGATTTTGGCAGGGGCGGGCAGCCCCAGCATTTT.

The chain joins TRBV5-1 to TRBJ1-1; 7 nucleotides agree with TRBD1. Germline loops: CDR1 SGHRS, CDR2 YFSETQ. The CDR3 length is 16 residues. The V segment lost 3 bases and the J segment 5 bases; nucleotides outside the gene matches: 13. The CDR3 loop reads CASSSREGGSNTEAFF. CDR3 DNA sequence: TGCGCCAGCAGCTCGAGGGAAGGGGGCAGCAATACTGAAGCTTTCTTT.

This chain links TRBV28 with TRBJ1-2; D perhaps matches TRBD1 (5 bases). The CDR3 extends over 15 amino acids. Looked up from germline, CDR1 is MDHEN and CDR2 is SYDVKM. The V gene lost 6 bases and the J gene lost 0 bases, with 14 bases spanning the gap. The CDR3 DNA sequence: TGTGCCAGCAGAAAAACAGGTTTAGCTAACTATGGCTACACCTTC. Translation gives CASRKTGLANYGYTF.

The chain uses TRBV18 and TRBJ1-5; D call uncertain. V was pared by 4 bases and J by 2 bases, with 12 bases between. The CDR3 length is 15 residues. Germline V gene data show CDR1 as KGHSH and CDR2 as LQKENI. The CDR3 sequence: CASSLSVLGNQPQHF. The CDR3 DNA reads TGTGCCAGCTCACTCTCGGTTTTGGGCAATCAGCCCCAGCATTTT.

This chain connects TRBV6-5 to TRBJ1-2, with D possibly TRBD1 on 5 matching bases. V was pared by 2 bases and J by 2 bases, with 15 bases between. Germline CDR1 reads MNHEY; CDR2 reads SVGAGI. This CDR3 has 16 residues. The CDR3 DNA follows: TGTGCCAGCAGTTACCTCTTTGGGGCGGGAAACTATGGCTACACCTTC. Translation gives CASSYLFGAGNYGYTF.

As DNA, the CDR3 is TGTGCCAGTAGTATTCCAGGAGACGAGCAGTACTTC. This translates into CASSIPGDEQYF. The V gene is TRBV19, the J gene TRBJ2-7; the D is unclear. V dropped 3 bases and J dropped 5 bases, with 8 bases sitting between them. Germline V gene sequence: CDR1 LNHDA, CDR2 SQIVND (reference sequence). The CDR3 consists of 12 residues.

In this sample, this clone turned up once. The CDR3 loop reads CASTILEGTGELFF. The CDR3, as DNA: TGCGCCAGCACCATCCTGGAGGGCACCGGGGAGCTGTTTTTT. The V gene is TRBV5-1, the J gene TRBJ2-2; D is perhaps TRBD2 (6 bases). This CDR3 has 14 residues. CDR1 SGHRS and CDR2 YFSETQ come from the germline V gene. The ends were cut back, 6 bases at V and 4 bases at J, with 13 bases in the middle.

The gene calls are TRBV5-1 and TRBJ2-5; D possibly matches TRBD1 or TRBD2 (5 bases each). V lost 4 bases and J 5 bases, leaving 18 bases between the germline ends. The V gene's germline CDR1 is SGHRS and CDR2 YFSETQ. The CDR3 has 15 amino acids. The CDR3 protein is CASSVTGTGRETQYF. The DNA for the CDR3 is TGCGCCAGCAGCGTTACCGGGACGGGTAGGGAGACCCAGTACTTC.

The chain employs TRBV21-1 and TRBJ2-2; the D call TRBD2 from the table was never checked on the DNA. TRBV21-1 is a documented pseudogene. CDR3 length equals 15 residues. DNA of the CDR3: TGTGCCAGCACCGAGGGACCAGCGGGGACCGGGGAGCTGTTTTTT. This translates into CASTEGPAGTGELFF.

The chain is built from TRBV28 and TRBJ1-2, with TRBD1 matching over 9 bases. Germline loops: CDR1 MDHEN, CDR2 SYDVKM. V shed 7 bases and J 8 bases; nucleotides not matched to a gene: 5. The CDR3 has 12 residues. The CDR3 bases are TGTGCCAGCAATACAGGGGGCCGAGGCTACACCTTC. Protein: CASNTGGRGYTF.

This clone has ten or more counts. The chain is built from TRBV7-9 and TRBJ2-7; D is unresolved. Germline loops: CDR1 SEHNR, CDR2 FQNEAQ (reference sequence). The CDR3 extends over 14 amino acids. V was pared by 1 base and J by 7 bases, with 14 bases between. This CDR3 reads CASSLEVVGGEQYF. The CDR3 bases are TGTGCCAGCAGCTTAGAAGTGGTCGGTGGAGAGCAGTACTTC.

The chain couples TRBV19 to TRBJ1-1; D remains unclear. Per germline, CDR1 LNHDA and CDR2 SQIVND (reference sequence). V lost 6 bases to trimming and J lost 9 bases, with 17 bases between them. The CDR3 is made up of 13 amino acids. CDR3 protein: CASSRPQAAKAFF. CDR3 nucleotides: TGTGCCAGTAGCCGCCCTCAGGCAGCCAAAGCTTTCTTT.

V gene TRBV3-1 (or the pseudogene TRBV3-2) combines with J gene TRBJ2-1; 8 nucleotides match TRBD2. With 4 bases clipped from V and 9 bases from J, the junction kept 17 bases outside the gene matches. The CDR3 covers 17 residues. Per germline, CDR1 LGHDT and CDR2 YNNKEL (reference sequence). The CDR3 loop reads CASSPPLGAGGRVEQFF. CDR3 nucleotides: TGTGCCAGCAGCCCACCCCTTGGCGCGGGGGGCAGGGTTGAGCAGTTCTTC.

There are a few counts of this clone. V is TRBV6-5 and J is TRBJ1-5; D ambiguous. Germline CDR1 reads MNHEY; CDR2 reads SVGAGI. V lost 10 bases and J 5 bases, leaving 15 bases between the germline ends. The CDR3 consists of 13 residues. The CDR3 sequence: CATRAPGDQPQHF. CDR3 sequence (DNA): TGTGCCACCCGGGCCCCCGGGGATCAGCCCCAGCATTTT.

The chain employs TRBV6-5 and TRBJ1-5; D uncertain. V was shortened by 3 bases and J by 0 bases, with 9 bases between the two germline ends. Germline lookup yields CDR1 MNHEY and CDR2 SVGAGI. The CDR3 is made up of 15 amino acids. The CDR3 reads CASSYVYNSNQPQHF. The CDR3 nucleotides read TGTGCCAGCAGTTATGTGTACAATAGCAATCAGCCCCAGCATTTT.

V is TRBV5-1 and J is TRBJ1-2; TRBD1 is a possible D gene (5 bases). From germline, CDR1 is SGHRS and CDR2 YFSETQ. The CDR3 consists of 13 residues. Between the trimmed V and J ends, which lost 0 bases and 4 bases, there was a span of 7 bases. The CDR3 DNA reads as TGCGCCAGCAGCTTGGAGCAGGGCTATGGCTACACCTTC. It translates to CASSLEQGYGYTF.

This chain uses TRBV4-2 with TRBJ2-3, with D tentatively TRBD2 (6 bases). The CDR3 runs to 14 residues. Germline CDR1 LGHNA, CDR2 YNFKEQ. Trimming took off 4 bases at V and 2 bases at J, with 10 bases between the two ends. CDR3 region: CASSRGLLTDTQYF. CDR3 sequence (DNA): TGTGCCAGCAGCCGAGGACTACTCACAGATACGCAGTATTTT.

The V call is TRBV5-1, the J call TRBJ2-1; D is uncertain. Trimming stripped 4 bases from V and 9 bases from J, with 8 bases between. The CDR3 loop spans 11 amino acids. In germline, CDR1 is SGHRS, CDR2 YFSETQ. The CDR3 here is CASSPSSEQFF. The CDR3 region has the DNA TGCGCCAGCAGCCCGTCAAGTGAGCAGTTCTTC.

In its sample, this clone was seen once. This sequence joins TRBV9 and TRBJ2-2; a possible D gene is TRBD1 (5 bases). CDR3 length equals 16 residues. CDR1 and CDR2 from the germline V gene are SGDLS and YYNGEE. V gave up 0 bases and J gave up 7 bases, with 16 bases separating them. CDR3 residues: CASSVERTQPVGELFF. The DNA of the CDR3 is TGTGCCAGCAGCGTAGAGAGGACACAGCCCGTCGGGGAGCTGTTTTTT. The full variable domain, completed using reference TRBV9 and TRBJ2-2, is DSGVTQTPKHLITATGQRVTLRCSPRSGDLSVYWYQQSLDQGLQFLIQYYNGEERAKGNILERFSAQQFPDLHSELNLSSLELGDSALYFCASSVERTQPVGELFFGEGSRLTVL.

The chain couples TRBV6-2 or TRBV6-3 to TRBJ1-2; a weak D match, TRBD1 (6 bases). Germline assignment: CDR1 MNHEY and CDR2 SVGEGT. This CDR3 has 16 residues. V lost 3 bases, J lost 0 bases, and 14 bases lay in between. In DNA, the CDR3 is TGTGCCAGCAGTTATTTCAGGGGATCCTCTAACTATGGCTACACCTTC. The encoded protein is CASSYFRGSSNYGYTF.

The chain links TRBV19 to TRBJ1-6; D not certain. Deletions cut 3 bases from V and 19 bases from J, with 16 bases between. In germline, CDR1 is LNHDA, CDR2 SQIVND (reference sequence). The CDR3 has 12 residues. CDR3 region: CASSMGSGPGHF. For the CDR3, the DNA is TGTGCCAGTAGTATGGGCTCCGGACCGGGTCACTTT.

The chain is built from TRBV28 and TRBJ2-7, with D unclear. This CDR3 has 11 amino acids. Germline assignment: CDR1 MDHEN and CDR2 SYDVKM. With 4 bases removed from V and 6 bases from J, the gap between germline ends came to 7 bases. CDR3 region: CASSSSTEQYF. The CDR3 region has the DNA TGTGCCAGCAGTTCTAGTACCGAGCAGTACTTC.